This T cell receptor beta chain was identified during a study of cytomegalovirus exposure and HLA in healthy donors. Looking at the study overall: From donors who were HLA-typed, an early data release held approximately 80 million unique TCRs. General study findings and limits: Exclusion as indistinguishable affected some V segments, including TRBV6-2 and TRBV6-3. Many donors shared some public TCRs, even though most TCR sequences were rare. Researchers catalogued 150 or so TCR beta chains as cytomegalovirus-associated.

This CDR3 has 16 residues. Unmatched junction bases numbered 12, after V lost 6 bases and J lost 3 bases. CDR1 SEHNR and CDR2 FQNEAQ come from the germline V gene (reference sequence). A word on this clone: Antigen specificity is unknown.

PCR employed 60 Vbeta and 13 Jbeta primers. TCRdb's copy holds only in-frame clones and misses some; the assay was immunoSEQ multiplex PCR. The sample holds about 200,000 clones, 82% seen once. The chain recombines TRBV7-9 with TRBJ2-5, with 8 bases aligning to TRBD1. The sample taken for sequencing was PBMCs. This sequence was found in a boy younger than 10 in good health and CMV-seronegative. CDR3 protein: CASSTGSGGLKETQYF. DNA for the CDR3: TGTGCCAGCAGTACGGGTTCAGGGGGCTTGAAAGAGACCCAGTACTTC.